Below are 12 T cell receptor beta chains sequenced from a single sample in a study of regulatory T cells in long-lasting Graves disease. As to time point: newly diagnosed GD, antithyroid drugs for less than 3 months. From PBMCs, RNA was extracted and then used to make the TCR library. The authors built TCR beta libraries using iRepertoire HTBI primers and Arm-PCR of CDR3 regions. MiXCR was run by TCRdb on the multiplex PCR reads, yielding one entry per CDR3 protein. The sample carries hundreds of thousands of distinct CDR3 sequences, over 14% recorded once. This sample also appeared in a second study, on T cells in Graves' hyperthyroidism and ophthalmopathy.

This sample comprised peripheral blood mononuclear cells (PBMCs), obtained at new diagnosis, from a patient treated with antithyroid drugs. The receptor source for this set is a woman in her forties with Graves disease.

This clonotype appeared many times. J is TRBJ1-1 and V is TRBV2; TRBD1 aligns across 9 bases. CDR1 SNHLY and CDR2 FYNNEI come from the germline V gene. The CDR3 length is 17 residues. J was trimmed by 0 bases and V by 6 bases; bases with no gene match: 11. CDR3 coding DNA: TGTGCCAGCAGAGCTACAGGGGGCTACCTCATGAACACTGAAGCTTTCTTT. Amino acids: CASRATGGYLMNTEAFF.

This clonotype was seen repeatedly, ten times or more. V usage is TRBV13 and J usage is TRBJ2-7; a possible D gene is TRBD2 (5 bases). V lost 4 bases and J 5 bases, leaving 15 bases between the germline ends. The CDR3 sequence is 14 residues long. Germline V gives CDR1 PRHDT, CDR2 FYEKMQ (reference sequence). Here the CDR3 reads CASSSRVLGDEQYF. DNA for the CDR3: TGTGCCAGCAGCTCGAGGGTCCTTGGGGACGAGCAGTACTTC.

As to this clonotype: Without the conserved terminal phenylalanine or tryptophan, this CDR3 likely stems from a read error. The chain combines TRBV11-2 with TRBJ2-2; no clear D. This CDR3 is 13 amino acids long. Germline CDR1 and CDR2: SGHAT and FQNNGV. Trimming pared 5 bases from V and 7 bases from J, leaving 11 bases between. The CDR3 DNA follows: TGTGCCAGCAGCGCAAGAGATTTCGGGGAGCTGTTTTCT. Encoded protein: CASSARDFGELFS.

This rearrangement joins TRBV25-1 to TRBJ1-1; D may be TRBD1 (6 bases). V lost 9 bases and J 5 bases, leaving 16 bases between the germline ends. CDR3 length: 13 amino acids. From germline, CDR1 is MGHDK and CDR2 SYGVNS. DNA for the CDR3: TGTGCCAGTTCGACAGGCGGTCTTACTGAAGCTTTCTTT. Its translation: CASSTGGLTEAFF.

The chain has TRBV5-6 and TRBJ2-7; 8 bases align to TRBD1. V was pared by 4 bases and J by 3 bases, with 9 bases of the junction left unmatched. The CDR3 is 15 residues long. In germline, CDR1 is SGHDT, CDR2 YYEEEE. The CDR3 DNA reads TGTGCCAGCAGCCTTGACCCGGGACAGGACTACGAGCAGTACTTC. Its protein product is CASSLDPGQDYEQYF.

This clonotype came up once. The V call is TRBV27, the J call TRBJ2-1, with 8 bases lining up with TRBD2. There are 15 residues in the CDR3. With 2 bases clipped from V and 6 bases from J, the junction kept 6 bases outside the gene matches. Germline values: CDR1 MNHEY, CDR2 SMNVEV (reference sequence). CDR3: CASSLDASGLNEQFF. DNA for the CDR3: TGTGCCAGCAGTTTAGACGCTAGCGGGCTCAATGAGCAGTTCTTC.

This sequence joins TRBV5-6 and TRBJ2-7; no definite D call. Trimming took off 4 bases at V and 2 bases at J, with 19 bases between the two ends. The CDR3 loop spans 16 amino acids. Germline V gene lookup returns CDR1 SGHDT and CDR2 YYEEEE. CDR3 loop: CASSRDSWEDTYEQYF. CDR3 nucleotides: TGTGCCAGCAGCCGCGATTCTTGGGAAGATACCTACGAGCAGTACTTC.

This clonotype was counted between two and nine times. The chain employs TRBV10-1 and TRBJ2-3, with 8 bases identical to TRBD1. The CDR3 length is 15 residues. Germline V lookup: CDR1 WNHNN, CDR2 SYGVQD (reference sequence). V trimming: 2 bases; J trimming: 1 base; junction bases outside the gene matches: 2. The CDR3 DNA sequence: TGCGCCAGCAGTGAGGGACAGGGACGCACAGATACGCAGTATTTT. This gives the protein CASSEGQGRTDTQYF.

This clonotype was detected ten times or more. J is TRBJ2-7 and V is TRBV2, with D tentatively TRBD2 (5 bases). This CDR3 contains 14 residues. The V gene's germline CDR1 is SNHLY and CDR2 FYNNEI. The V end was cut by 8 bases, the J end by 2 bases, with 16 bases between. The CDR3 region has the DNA TGTGCCAGCCAACTTACCCACGGGACCTACGAGCAGTACTTC. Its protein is CASQLTHGTYEQYF. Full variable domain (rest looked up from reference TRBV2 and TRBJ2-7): EPEVTQTPSHQVTQMGQEVILRCVPISNHLYFYWYRQILGQKVEFLVSFYNNEISEKSEIFDDQFSVERPDGSNFTLKIRSTKLEDSAMYFCASQLTHGTYEQYFGPGTRLTVT.

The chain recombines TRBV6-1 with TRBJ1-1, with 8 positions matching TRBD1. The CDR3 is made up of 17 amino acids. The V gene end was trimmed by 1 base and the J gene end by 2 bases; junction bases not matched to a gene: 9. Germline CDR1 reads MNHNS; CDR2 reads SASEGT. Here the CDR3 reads CASSEEVRGRLNTEAFF. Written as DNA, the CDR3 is TGTGCCAGCAGTGAAGAGGTCAGGGGGCGGTTAAACACTGAAGCTTTCTTT.

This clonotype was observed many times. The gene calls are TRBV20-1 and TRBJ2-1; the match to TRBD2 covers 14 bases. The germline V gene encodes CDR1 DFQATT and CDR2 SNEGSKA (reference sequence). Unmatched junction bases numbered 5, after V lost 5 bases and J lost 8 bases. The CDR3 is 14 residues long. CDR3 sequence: CSARTSGRLDEQFF. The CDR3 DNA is TGCAGTGCTCGGACTAGCGGGAGGTTGGATGAGCAGTTCTTC.

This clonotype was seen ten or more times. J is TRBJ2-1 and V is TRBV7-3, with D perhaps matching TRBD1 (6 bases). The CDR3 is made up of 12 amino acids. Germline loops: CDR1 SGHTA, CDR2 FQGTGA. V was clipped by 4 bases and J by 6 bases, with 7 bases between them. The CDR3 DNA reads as TGTGCCAGCAGCTCACAGGGCAATGAGCAGTTCTTC. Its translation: CASSSQGNEQFF.